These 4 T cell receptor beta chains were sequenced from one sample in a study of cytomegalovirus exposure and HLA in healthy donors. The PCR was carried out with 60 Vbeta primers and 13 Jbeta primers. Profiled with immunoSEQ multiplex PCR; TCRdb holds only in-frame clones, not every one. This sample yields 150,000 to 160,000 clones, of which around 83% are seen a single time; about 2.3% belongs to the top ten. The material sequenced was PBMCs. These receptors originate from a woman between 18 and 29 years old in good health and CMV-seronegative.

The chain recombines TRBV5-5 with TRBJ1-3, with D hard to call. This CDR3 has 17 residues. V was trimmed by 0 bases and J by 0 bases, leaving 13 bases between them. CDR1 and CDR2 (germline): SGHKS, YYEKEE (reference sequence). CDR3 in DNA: TGTGCCAGCAGCTTGGCCGCGATCACAGCCTCTGGAAACACCATATATTTT. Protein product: CASSLAAITASGNTIYF.

For the CDR3, the DNA is TGTGCCAGCAAACATGGACAGGGGAATTCACCCCTCCACTTT. This translates into CASKHGQGNSPLHF. V is TRBV6-5 and J is TRBJ1-6, with 9 bases identical to TRBD1. The CDR3 covers 14 residues. Germline lookup yields CDR1 MNHEY and CDR2 SVGAGI. The V segment lost 7 bases and the J segment 7 bases; nucleotides outside the gene matches: 5.

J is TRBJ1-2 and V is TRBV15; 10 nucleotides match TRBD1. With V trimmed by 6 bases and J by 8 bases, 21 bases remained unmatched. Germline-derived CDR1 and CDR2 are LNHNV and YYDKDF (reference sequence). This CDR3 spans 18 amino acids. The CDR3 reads CATRDGGVFDRGRGGYTF. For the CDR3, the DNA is TGTGCCACCAGGGACGGGGGTGTATTCGACAGGGGGCGCGGAGGCTACACCTTC.

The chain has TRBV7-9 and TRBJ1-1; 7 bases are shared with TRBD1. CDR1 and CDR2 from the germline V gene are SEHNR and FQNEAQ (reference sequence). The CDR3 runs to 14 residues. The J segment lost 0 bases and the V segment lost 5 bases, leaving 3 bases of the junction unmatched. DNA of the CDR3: TGTGCCAGCAGCCAGGGACAGCTGAACACTGAAGCTTTCTTT. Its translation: CASSQGQLNTEAFF.